This entry lists 10 T cell receptor beta chains sequenced from one sample in a study of cytomegalovirus exposure and HLA in healthy donors. PCR involved 60 Vbeta and 13 Jbeta primers. Sequenced by immunoSEQ multiplex PCR; TCRdb stores in-frame clones only, minus some. The table includes 30,000 to 50,000 clones, 60% to 75% detected once. The sample comprised PBMCs. These receptors were taken from a man aged 40-49 years in good health and CMV-seronegative.

On this clone itself: One end of the junction does not line up with germline, which may come from a read error. This chain links TRBV6-6 with TRBJ2-2; D possibly corresponds to TRBD2 (5 bases). CDR1 and CDR2 from the germline V gene are MNHNY and SVGAGI (reference sequence). The CDR3 contains 14 residues. DNA for the CDR3: TGTGCCAGCAATGGGATTTTGAACACCGGGGAGCTGCTTTTT. It yields the protein CASNGILNTGELLF.

The V and J genes are TRBV5-6 and TRBJ2-5; tentatively, D is TRBD1 (6 bases). Trimming shortened V by 0 bases and J by 2 bases, and 8 bases separated the two germline ends. The length of the CDR3 is 14 residues. In germline, CDR1 is SGHDT, CDR2 YYEEEE. CDR3 DNA sequence: TGTGCCAGCAGCTTGGGGGGGCCACAAGAGACCCAGTACTTC. Translation gives CASSLGGPQETQYF.

The chain couples TRBV7-8 to TRBJ1-5; no firm D call. This CDR3 has 13 amino acids. With 1 base removed from V and 7 bases from J, the gap between germline ends came to 8 bases. CDR1 and CDR2 (germline): SGHVS, FQNEAQ. The CDR3 sequence is CASSLERPQPQHF. The CDR3, as DNA: TGTGCCAGCAGCTTAGAGCGACCGCAGCCCCAGCATTTT.

CDR3 nucleotides: TGTGCCAGCAGTGCCTACAGGGGGCAGGCGGAAGCTTTCTTT. Its translation: CASSAYRGQAEAFF. The genes are TRBV6-1 and TRBJ1-1; 9 bases fit TRBD1. The germline gives CDR1 MNHNS, CDR2 SASEGT. CDR3 size: 14 residues. With 4 bases clipped from V and 8 bases from J, the junction kept 8 bases outside the gene matches.

This rearrangement joins TRBV4-1 to TRBJ2-5, with 10 bases matching TRBD2. The CDR3 is made up of 15 amino acids. V gave up 4 bases and J gave up 2 bases; unmatched junction bases: 4. Germline V lookup: CDR1 MGHRA, CDR2 YSYEKL. CDR3 sequence reads: CASSLTLAGQETQYF. For the CDR3, the DNA is TGCGCCAGCAGCCTGACACTAGCGGGGCAAGAGACCCAGTACTTC.

V gene TRBV5-6 combines with J gene TRBJ2-5; 10 bases line up with TRBD2. Germline trimming cut 4 bases from V and 9 bases from J; bases unmatched to any gene: 15. Germline CDR1 SGHDT, CDR2 YYEEEE. This CDR3 has 16 amino acids. CDR3 sequence reads: CASSLRLSGGAKAQYF. CDR3 sequence (DNA): TGTGCCAGCAGCCTGCGTTTGAGCGGGGGGGCCAAGGCCCAGTACTTC.

In DNA form, the CDR3 reads TGTGCCAGCTCACCGGTGGGAGGCAATCAGCCCCAGCATTTT. It translates to CASSPVGGNQPQHF. V and J are TRBV18 and TRBJ1-5; D not resolved. With 3 bases removed from V and 2 bases from J, the gap between germline ends came to 8 bases. The CDR3 is 14 amino acids. Per germline, CDR1 KGHSH and CDR2 LQKENI. Supplemented by reference TRBV18 and TRBJ1-5, the full variable domain reads NAGVMQNPRHLVRRRGQEARLRCSPMKGHSHVYWYRQLPEEGLKFMVYLQKENIIDESGMPKERFSAEFPKEGPSILRIQQVVRGDSAAYFCASSPVGGNQPQHFGDGTRLSIL.

The DNA for the CDR3 is TGTGCCAGTAGCTGGACAGCCCAAGAGACCCAGTACTTC. Translated, it gives CASSWTAQETQYF. V gene TRBV19 combines with J gene TRBJ2-5, with D perhaps matching TRBD1 (6 bases). The CDR3 has 13 residues. Germline CDR1 and CDR2: LNHDA and SQIVND (reference sequence). V lost 6 bases to trimming and J lost 1 base, with 9 bases between them.

The rearrangement links TRBV28 to TRBJ2-1, with no clear D. Germline CDR1 and CDR2: MDHEN and SYDVKM. The CDR3 is 11 residues long. Trimming pared 3 bases from V and 9 bases from J, leaving 6 bases between. The CDR3, as DNA: TGTGCCAGCAGTTTCGGGTTTGAGCAGTTCTTC. This translates into CASSFGFEQFF.

The chain combines TRBV11-3 with TRBJ1-1, with D uncertain. V lost 0 bases to trimming and J lost 4 bases, with 6 bases between them. The germline V gene encodes CDR1 SGHNT and CDR2 YENEEA. The CDR3 sequence is 13 residues long. The chain's CDR3 is CASSLEGSTEAFF. As DNA, the CDR3 is TGTGCCAGCAGCTTAGAGGGGAGCACTGAAGCTTTCTTT. Looking up the rest from reference TRBV11-3 and TRBJ1-1 gives the full variable domain: EAGVVQSPRYKIIEKKQPVAFWCNPISGHNTLYWYLQNLGQGPELLIRYENEEAVDDSQLPKDRFSAERLKGVDSTLKIQPAELGDSAVYLCASSLEGSTEAFFGQGTRLTVV.